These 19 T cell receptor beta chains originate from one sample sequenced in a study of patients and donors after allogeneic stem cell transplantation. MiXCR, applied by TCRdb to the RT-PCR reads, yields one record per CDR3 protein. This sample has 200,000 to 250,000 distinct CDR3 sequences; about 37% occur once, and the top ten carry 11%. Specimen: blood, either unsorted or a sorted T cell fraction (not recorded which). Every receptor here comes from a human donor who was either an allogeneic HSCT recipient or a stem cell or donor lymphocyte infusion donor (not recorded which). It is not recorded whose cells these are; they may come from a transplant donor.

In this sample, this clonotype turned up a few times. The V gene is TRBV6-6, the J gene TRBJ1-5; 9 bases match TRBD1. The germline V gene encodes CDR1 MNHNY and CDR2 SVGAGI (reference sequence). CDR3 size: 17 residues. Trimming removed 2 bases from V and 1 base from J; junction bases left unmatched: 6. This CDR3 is CASSYTRGQGSNQPQHF. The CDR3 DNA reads TGTGCCAGCAGTTACACCCGTGGACAGGGGAGCAATCAGCCCCAGCATTTT.

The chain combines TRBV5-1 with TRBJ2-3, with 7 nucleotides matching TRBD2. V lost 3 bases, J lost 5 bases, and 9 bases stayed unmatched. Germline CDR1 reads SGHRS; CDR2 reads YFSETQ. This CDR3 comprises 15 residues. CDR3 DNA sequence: TGCGCCAGCAGCTCTCTCTCAGGGAGGGAAGATACGCAGTATTTT. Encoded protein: CASSSLSGREDTQYF.

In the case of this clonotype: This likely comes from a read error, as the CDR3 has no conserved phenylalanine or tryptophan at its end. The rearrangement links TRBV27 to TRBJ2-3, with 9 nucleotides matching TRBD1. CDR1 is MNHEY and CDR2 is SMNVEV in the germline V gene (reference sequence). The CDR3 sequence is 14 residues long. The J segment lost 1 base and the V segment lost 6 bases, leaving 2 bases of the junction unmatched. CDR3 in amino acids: CASRRDRGTDTQYL. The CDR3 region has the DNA TGTGCCAGCAGGCGGGACAGGGGCACAGATACGCAGTATTTG.

The CDR3 sequence: CASSLPRGRPRYGYTF. In nucleotides, the CDR3 is TGTGCCAGCAGCTTACCCAGGGGGAGGCCGCGCTATGGCTACACCTTC. V and J are TRBV7-9 and TRBJ1-2; 7 bases fit TRBD1. The junction had 10 bases not matched to a gene; V was cut back by 2 bases and J by 4 bases. CDR1 is SEHNR, CDR2 FQNEAQ, per germline (reference sequence). This CDR3 is 16 amino acids long.

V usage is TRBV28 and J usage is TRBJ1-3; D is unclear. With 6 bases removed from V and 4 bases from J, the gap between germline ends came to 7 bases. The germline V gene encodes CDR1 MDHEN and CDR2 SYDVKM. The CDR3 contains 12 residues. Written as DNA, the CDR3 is TGTGCCAGCAGGGTTAAGGGAAACACCATATATTTT. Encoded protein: CASRVKGNTIYF.

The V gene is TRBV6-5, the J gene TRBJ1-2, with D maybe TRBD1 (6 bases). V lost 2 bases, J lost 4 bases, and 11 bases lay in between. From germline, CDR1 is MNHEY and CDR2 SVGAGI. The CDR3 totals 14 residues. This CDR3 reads CASSYRGQSYGYTF. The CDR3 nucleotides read TGTGCCAGCAGTTACAGAGGACAGTCCTATGGCTACACCTTC.

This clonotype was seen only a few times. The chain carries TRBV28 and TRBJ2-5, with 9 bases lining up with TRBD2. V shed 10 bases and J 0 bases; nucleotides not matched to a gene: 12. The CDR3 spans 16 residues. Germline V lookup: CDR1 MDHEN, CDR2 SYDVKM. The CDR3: CATQGWSGGYQETQYF. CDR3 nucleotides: TGTGCCACCCAGGGATGGAGCGGGGGGTACCAAGAGACCCAGTACTTC.

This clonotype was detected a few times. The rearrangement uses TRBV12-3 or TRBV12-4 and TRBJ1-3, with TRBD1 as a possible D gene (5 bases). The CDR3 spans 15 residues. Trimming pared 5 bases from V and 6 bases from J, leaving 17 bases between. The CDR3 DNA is TGTGCCAGCAGTCTACGGGACGGAGCGACAAACACCATATATTTT. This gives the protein CASSLRDGATNTIYF.

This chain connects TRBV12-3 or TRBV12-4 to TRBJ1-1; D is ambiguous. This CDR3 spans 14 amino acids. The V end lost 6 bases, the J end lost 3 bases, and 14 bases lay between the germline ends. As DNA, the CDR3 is TGTGCCAGCAGCCCCGGGGATAGATACACTGAAGCTTTCTTT. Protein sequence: CASSPGDRYTEAFF.

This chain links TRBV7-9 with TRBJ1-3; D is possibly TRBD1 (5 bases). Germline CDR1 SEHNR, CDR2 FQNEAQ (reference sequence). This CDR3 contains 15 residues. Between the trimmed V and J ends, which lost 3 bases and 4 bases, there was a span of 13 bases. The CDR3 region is CASSFLDTFGNTIYF. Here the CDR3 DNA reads TGTGCCAGCAGCTTTCTGGACACTTTCGGAAACACCATATATTTT.

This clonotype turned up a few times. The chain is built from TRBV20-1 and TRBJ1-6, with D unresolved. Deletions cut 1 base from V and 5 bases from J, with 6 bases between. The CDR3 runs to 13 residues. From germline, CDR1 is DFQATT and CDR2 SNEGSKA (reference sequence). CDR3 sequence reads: CSARGGNNSPLHF. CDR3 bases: TGCAGTGCTAGAGGAGGGAATAATTCACCCCTCCACTTT.

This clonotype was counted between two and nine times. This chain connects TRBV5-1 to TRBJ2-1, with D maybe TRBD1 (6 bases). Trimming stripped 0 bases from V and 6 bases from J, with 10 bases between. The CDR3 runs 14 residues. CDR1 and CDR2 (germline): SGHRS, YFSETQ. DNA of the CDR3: TGCGCCAGCAGCTTGGTGGGGGCTACCAATGAGCAGTTCTTC. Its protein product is CASSLVGATNEQFF.

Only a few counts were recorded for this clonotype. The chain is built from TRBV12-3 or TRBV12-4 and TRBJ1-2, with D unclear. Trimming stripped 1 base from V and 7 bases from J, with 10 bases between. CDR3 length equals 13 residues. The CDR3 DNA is TGTGCCAGCAGTTTAGGGCAGTTAGGTGGCTACACCTTC. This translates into CASSLGQLGGYTF.

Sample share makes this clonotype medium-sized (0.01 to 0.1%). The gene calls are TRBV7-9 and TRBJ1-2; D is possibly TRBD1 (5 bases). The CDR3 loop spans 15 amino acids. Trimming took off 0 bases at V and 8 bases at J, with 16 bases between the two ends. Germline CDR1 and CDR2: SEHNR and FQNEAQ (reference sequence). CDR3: CASSLAQLADRGYTF. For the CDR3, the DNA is TGTGCCAGCAGCTTAGCACAGCTTGCTGACAGAGGCTACACCTTC.

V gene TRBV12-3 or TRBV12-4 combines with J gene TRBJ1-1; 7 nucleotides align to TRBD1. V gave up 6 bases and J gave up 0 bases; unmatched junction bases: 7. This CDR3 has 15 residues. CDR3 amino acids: CASRRPGGMNTEAFF. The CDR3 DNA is TGTGCCAGCAGACGTCCAGGGGGGATGAACACTGAAGCTTTCTTT.

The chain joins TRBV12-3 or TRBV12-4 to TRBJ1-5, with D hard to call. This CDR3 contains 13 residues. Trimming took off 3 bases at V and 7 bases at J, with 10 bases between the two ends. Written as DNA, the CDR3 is TGTGCCAGCAGTTTTAAAGCGAACCAGCCCCAGCATTTT. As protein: CASSFKANQPQHF.

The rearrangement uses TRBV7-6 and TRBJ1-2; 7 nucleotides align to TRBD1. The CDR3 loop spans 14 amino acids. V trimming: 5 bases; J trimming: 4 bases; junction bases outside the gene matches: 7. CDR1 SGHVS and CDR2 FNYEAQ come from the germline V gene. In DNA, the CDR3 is TGTGCCAGCAGCCGACAGGGAGGTGGCTATGGCTACACCTTC. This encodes CASSRQGGGYGYTF. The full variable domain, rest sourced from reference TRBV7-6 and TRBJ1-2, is GAGVSQSPRYKVTKRGQDVALRCDPISGHVSLYWYRQALGQGPEFLTYFNYEAQQDKSGLPNDRFSAERPEGSISTLTIQRTEQRDSAMYRCASSRQGGGYGYTFGSGTRLTVV.

The CDR3 bases are TGCAGCGTTGAGGGCAGCGGCCAACTGAACACTGAAGCTTTCTTT. It specifies CSVEGSGQLNTEAFF. V usage is TRBV29-1 and J usage is TRBJ1-1; D gene uncertain. The CDR3 covers 15 residues. Trimming left V 3 bases short and J 0 bases short, with 14 bases between. Looked up from germline, CDR1 is SQVTM and CDR2 is ANQGSEA.

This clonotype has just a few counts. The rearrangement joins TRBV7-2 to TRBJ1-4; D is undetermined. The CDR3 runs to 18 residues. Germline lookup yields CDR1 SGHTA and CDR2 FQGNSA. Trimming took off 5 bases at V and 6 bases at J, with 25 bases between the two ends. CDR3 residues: CASSHCGVVWRADEKLFF. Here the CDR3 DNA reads TGTGCCAGCAGCCATTGCGGGGTCGTTTGGAGGGCGGATGAAAAACTGTTTTTT.